Below, one T cell receptor beta chain is given with its context. Time point described: newly diagnosed GD, antithyroid drugs for less than 3 months. RNA from PBMCs was the source of the TCR library. Germline values: CDR1 SGDLS, CDR2 YYNGEE. CDR3 size: 15 residues. Trimming took off 2 bases at V and 5 bases at J, with 16 bases between the two ends. These data are taken from a study of regulatory T cells in long-lasting Graves disease. Researchers made TCR beta libraries by using iRepertoire HTBI primers and running Arm-PCR on CDR3 regions. TCRdb fed the multiplex PCR reads into MiXCR, producing one record per CDR3 protein. The sample lists about 350,000 distinct CDR3 sequences, 16% seen once, with just under 30% in the top ten. These records were also assigned to another study, of T cells in Graves' hyperthyroidism and ophthalmopathy.

The sequencing used peripheral blood mononuclear cells (PBMCs), collected at new diagnosis, from a patient treated with antithyroid drugs. The J gene is TRBJ2-5, the V gene TRBV9; perhaps TRBD2 as D (5 bases). This receptor was identified in a man aged 40-49 years with Graves disease. The chain's CDR3 is CASSVSSSRGETQYF. The CDR3 nucleotides read TGTGCCAGCAGCGTCTCCTCTTCGAGAGGGGAGACCCAGTACTTC.